This T cell receptor beta chain came from a study of identical twins. One entry per CDR3 protein, called by TCRdb with MiXCR from the 5' RACE reads. The sample contains some 250,000 distinct CDR3 sequences, approximately 5.9% of which appear only once. In this sample, this clonotype turned up a few times. The J segment lost 6 bases and the V segment lost 6 bases, leaving 7 bases of the junction unmatched. The V gene's germline CDR1 is SGHNT and CDR2 YENEEA. The CDR3 is 13 amino acids. The sample also formed part of further work on T cells expressing NK-cell markers.

The source of this sequence is a woman aged 18-29 years in good health. The chain recombines TRBV11-3 with TRBJ1-2; 7 positions match TRBD1. Input material: CD8+ T cells sorted from blood. The CDR3 is CASSAHTGDGYTF. The CDR3 DNA reads TGTGCCAGCAGTGCTCATACAGGGGATGGCTACACCTTC.